The sequence of this T cell receptor (beta chain) was determined in a study of blood T cell repertoires in COVID-19. Study as a whole: The United States, Italy and Spain were the sources of the acute and convalescent COVID-19 samples. Sources were T cells, B-cell-depleted T cells, or PBMCs; the material itself was cDNA or gDNA.

The CDR3 has 16 amino acids. With 5 bases clipped from V and 2 bases from J, the junction kept 9 bases outside the gene matches. Germline CDR1 is MDHEN and CDR2 is SYDVKM. Original data processing: Cell counts per sample came from amplifying reference gene primers. The data were produced by immunoSEQ multiplex PCR, yet TCRdb's version contains in-frame clones alone and is incomplete. V and J calls and clone size are those listed in that table; D and trimming were worked out from the DNA. In the table there are some 150,000 clones, over 75% of which are singletons. Sequencing was performed on peripheral blood. The chain combines TRBV28 with TRBJ2-7, with 10 bases lining up with TRBD2. The receptor comes from a human donor in a cohort sampled during active COVID-19. The CDR3 bases are TGTGCCAGCAGTCGGGTCACTAGCGGGACCACCTACGAGCAGTACTTC. Translated, it gives CASSRVTSGTTYEQYF.